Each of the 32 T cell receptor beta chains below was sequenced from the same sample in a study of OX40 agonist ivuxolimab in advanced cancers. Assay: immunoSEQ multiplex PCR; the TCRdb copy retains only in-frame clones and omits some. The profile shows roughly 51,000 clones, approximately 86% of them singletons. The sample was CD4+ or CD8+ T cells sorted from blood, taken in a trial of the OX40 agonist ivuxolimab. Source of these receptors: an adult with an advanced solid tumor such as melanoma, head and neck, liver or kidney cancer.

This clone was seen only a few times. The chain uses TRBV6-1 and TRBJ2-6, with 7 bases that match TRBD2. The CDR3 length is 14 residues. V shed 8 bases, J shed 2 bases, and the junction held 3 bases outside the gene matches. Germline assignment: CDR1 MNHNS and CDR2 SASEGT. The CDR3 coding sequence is TGTGCCAGCGAGGGAGGGGCTGGGGCCAACGTCCTGACTTTC. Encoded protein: CASEGGAGANVLTF.

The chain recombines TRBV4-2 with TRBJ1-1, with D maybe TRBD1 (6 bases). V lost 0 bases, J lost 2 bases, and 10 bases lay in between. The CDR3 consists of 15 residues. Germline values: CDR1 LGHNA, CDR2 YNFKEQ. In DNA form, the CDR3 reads TGTGCCAGCAGCCAAGAGCCGGGGGCCAACACTGAAGCTTTCTTT. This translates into CASSQEPGANTEAFF.

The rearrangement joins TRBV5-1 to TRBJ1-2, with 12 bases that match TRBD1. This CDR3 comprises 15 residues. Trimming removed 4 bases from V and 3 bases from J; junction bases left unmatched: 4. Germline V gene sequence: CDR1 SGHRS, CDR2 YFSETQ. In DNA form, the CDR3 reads TGCGCCAGCAGCCCGGGACAGGGGGCGGACTATGGCTACACCTTC. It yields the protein CASSPGQGADYGYTF.

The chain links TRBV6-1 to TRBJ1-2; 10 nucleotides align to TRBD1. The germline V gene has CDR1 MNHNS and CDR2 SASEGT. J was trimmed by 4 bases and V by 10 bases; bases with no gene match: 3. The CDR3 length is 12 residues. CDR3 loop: CAIWTGGYGYTF. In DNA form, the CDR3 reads TGTGCCATCTGGACAGGGGGCTATGGCTACACCTTC.

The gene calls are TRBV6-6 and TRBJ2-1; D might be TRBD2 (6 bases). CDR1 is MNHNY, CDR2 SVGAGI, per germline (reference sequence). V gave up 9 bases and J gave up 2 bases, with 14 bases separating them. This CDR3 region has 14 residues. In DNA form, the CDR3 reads TGTGCCAGTGGGCGTAGCGGTACCTACAATGAGCAGTTCTTC. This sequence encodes CASGRSGTYNEQFF.

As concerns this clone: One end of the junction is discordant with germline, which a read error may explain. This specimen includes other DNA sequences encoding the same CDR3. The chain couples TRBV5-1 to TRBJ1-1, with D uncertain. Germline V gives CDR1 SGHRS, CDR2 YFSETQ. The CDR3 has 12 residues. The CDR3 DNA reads TGCGCTAGCAGCTTGGACCCCACTGAAGCTTTCTTT. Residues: CASSLDPTEAFF.

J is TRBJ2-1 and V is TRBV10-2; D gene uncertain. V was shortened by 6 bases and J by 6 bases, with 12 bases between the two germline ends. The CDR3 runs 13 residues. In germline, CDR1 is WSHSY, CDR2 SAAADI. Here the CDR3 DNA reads TGCGCCAGCAGCGCGACTGGACCCAATGAGCAGTTCTTC. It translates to CASSATGPNEQFF.

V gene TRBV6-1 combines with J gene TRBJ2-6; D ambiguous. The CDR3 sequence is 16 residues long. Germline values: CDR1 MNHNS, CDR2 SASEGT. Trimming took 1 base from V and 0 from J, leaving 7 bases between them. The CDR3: CASSEGRFSGANVLTF. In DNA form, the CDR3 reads TGTGCCAGCAGTGAAGGCAGATTCTCTGGGGCCAACGTCCTGACTTTC.

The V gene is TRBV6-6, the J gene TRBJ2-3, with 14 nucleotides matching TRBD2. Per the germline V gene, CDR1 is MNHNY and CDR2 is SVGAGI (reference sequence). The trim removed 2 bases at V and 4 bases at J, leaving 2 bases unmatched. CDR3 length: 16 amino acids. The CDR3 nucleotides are TGTGCCAGCAGTTACGGACTAGCGGGAGGACCAGATACGCAGTATTTT. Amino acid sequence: CASSYGLAGGPDTQYF.

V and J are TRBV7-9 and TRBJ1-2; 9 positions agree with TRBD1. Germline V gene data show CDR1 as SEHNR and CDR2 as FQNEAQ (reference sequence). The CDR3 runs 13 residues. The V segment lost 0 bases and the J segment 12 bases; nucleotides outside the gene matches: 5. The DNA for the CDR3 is TGTGCCAGCAGCTTAGCCGGGGGACAGGGAGACACCTTC. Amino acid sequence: CASSLAGGQGDTF.

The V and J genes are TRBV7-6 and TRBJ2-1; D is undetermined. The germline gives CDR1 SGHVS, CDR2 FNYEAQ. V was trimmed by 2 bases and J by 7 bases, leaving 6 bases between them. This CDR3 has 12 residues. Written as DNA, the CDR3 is TGTGCCAGCAGCTTAATAGTGAATGAGCAGTTCTTC. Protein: CASSLIVNEQFF.

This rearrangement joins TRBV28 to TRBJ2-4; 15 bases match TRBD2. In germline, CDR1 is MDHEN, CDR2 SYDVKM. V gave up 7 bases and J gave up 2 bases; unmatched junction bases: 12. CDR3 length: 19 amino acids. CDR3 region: CASNRWGLAGGEPKNIQYF. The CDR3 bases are TGTGCCAGCAATAGATGGGGACTAGCGGGAGGTGAGCCCAAAAACATTCAGTACTTC.

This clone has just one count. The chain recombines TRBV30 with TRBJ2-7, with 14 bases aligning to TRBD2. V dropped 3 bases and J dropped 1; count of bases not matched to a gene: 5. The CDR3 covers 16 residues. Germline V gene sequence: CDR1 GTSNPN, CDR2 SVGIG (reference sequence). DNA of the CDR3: TGTGCCTGGAGCCCGGGACTAGCGGGAGAATCCTACGAGCAGTACTTC. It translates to CAWSPGLAGESYEQYF.

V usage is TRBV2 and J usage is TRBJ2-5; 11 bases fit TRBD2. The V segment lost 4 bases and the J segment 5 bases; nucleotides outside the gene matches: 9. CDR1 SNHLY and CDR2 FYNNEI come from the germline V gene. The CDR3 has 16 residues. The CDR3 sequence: CASSASLAGGWETQYF. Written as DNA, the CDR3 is TGTGCCAGCAGTGCGTCGCTAGCGGGGGGATGGGAGACCCAGTACTTC.

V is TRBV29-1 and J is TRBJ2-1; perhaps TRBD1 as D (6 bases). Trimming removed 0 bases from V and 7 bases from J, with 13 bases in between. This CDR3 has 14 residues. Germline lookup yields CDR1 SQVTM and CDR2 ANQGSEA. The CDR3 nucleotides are TGCAGCGTTGAAGATAACGGACAGCCTAATGAGCAGTTCTTC. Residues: CSVEDNGQPNEQFF.

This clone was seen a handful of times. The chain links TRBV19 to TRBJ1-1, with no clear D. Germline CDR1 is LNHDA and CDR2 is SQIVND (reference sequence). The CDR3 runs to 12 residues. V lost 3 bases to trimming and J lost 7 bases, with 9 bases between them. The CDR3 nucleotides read TGTGCCAGTAGTATCGGGGTGAGTGAAGCTTTCTTT. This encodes CASSIGVSEAFF.

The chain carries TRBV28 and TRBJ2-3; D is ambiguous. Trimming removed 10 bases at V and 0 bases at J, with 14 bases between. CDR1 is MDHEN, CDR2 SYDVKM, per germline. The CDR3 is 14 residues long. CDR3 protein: CATSGRQSTDTQYF. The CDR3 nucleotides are TGTGCCACCTCAGGACGGCAGAGCACAGATACGCAGTATTTT.

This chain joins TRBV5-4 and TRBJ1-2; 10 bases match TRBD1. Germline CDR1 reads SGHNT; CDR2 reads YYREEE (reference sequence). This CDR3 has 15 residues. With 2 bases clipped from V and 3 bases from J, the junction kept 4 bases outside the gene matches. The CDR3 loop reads CASSFDRGLYYGYTF. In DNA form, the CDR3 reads TGTGCCAGCAGCTTCGACAGGGGGCTTTACTATGGCTACACCTTC.

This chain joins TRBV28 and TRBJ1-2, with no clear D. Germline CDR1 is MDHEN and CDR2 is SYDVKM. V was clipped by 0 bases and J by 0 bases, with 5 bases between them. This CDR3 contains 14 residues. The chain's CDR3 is CASSLWGSNYGYTF. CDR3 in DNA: TGTGCCAGCAGTTTATGGGGGTCTAACTATGGCTACACCTTC.

CDR3 sequence (DNA): TGTGCCAGCAGCTTTGCCCTCGGCGAGCAGTACGTC. Protein product: CASSFALGEQYV. The V gene is TRBV5-4, the J gene TRBJ2-7; D is uncertain. CDR1 SGHNT and CDR2 YYREEE come from the germline V gene (reference sequence). The ends were cut back, 2 bases at V and 6 bases at J, with 9 bases in the middle. CDR3 length equals 12 residues.

The CDR3 DNA follows: TGTGCCAGTAGTATGGGCGGCCAGAGTGAAGCTTTCTTT. This codes for CASSMGGQSEAFF. This chain links TRBV19 with TRBJ1-1; D is undetermined. Germline V lookup: CDR1 LNHDA, CDR2 SQIVND (reference sequence). V was clipped by 3 bases and J by 7 bases, with 12 bases between them. This CDR3 spans 13 amino acids.

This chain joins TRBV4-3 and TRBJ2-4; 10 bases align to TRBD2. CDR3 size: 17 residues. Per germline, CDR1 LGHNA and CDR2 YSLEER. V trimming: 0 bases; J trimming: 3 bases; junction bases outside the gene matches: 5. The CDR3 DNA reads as TGCGCCAGCAGCCAAGATTTAGCGGGAGGTTTCAAAAACATTCAGTACTTC. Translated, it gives CASSQDLAGGFKNIQYF.

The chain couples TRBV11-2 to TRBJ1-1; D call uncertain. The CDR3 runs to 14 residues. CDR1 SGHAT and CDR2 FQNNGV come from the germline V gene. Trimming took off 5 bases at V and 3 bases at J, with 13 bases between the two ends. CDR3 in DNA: TGTGCCAGCAGCCCGCCGGGAATCTACACTGAAGCTTTCTTT. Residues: CASSPPGIYTEAFF.

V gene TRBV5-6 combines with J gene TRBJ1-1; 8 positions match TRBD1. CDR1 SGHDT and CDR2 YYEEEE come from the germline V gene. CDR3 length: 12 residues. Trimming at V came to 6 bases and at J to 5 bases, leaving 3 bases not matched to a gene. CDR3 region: CASNRGFTEAFF. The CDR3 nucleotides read TGTGCCAGCAACAGGGGGTTTACTGAAGCTTTCTTT.

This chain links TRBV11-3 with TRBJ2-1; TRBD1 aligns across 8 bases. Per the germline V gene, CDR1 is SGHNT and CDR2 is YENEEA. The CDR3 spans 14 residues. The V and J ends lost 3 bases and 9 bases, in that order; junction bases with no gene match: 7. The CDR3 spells CASSLLQGAGEQFF. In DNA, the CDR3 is TGTGCCAGCAGCTTGTTGCAGGGGGCAGGTGAGCAGTTCTTC. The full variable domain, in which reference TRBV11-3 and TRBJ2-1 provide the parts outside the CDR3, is EAGVVQSPRYKIIEKKQPVAFWCNPISGHNTLYWYLQNLGQGPELLIRYENEEAVDDSQLPKDRFSAERLKGVDSTLKIQPAELGDSAVYLCASSLLQGAGEQFFGPGTRLTVL.

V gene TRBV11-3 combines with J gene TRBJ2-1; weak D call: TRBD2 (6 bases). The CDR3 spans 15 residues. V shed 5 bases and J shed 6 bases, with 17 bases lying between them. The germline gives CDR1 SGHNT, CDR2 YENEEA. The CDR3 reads CASSQGGVAINEQFF. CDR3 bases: TGTGCCAGCAGCCAAGGAGGGGTTGCAATCAATGAGCAGTTCTTC.

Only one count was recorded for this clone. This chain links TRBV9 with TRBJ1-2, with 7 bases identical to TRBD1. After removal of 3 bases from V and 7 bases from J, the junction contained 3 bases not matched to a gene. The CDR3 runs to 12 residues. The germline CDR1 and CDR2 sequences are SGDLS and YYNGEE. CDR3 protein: CASSAQGFGYTF. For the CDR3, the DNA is TGTGCCAGCAGCGCACAGGGGTTTGGCTACACCTTC.

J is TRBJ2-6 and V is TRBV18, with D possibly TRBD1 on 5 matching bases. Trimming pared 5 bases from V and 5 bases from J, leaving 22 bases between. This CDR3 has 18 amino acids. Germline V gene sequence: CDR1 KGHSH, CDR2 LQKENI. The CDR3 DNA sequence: TGTGCCAGCTCAGATAACGTGGACATTTACAGTCGGGCCAACGTCCTGACTTTC. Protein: CASSDNVDIYSRANVLTF. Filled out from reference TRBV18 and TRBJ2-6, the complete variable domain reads NAGVMQNPRHLVRRRGQEARLRCSPMKGHSHVYWYRQLPEEGLKFMVYLQKENIIDESGMPKERFSAEFPKEGPSILRIQQVVRGDSAAYFCASSDNVDIYSRANVLTFGAGSRLTVL.

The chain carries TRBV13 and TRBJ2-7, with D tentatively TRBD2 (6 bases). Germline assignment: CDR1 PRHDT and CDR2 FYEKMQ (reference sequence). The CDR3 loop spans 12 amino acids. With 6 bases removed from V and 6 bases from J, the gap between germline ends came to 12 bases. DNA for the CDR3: TGTGCCAGCAGTCCGGGGGTGGGCGAGCAGTACTTC. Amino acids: CASSPGVGEQYF.

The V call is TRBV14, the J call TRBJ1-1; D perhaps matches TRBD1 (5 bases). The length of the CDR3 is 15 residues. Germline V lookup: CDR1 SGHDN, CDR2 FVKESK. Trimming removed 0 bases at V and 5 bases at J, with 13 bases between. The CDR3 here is CASSQDLLGGTEAFF. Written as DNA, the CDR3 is TGTGCCAGCAGCCAAGATCTCCTGGGGGGGACTGAAGCTTTCTTT.

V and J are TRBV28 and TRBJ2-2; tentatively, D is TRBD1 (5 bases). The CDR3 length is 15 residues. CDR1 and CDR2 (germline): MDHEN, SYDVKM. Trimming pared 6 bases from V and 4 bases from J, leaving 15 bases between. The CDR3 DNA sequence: TGTGCCAGCAGCCCGGTAGGGGCGCTCACCGGGGAGCTGTTTTTT. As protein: CASSPVGALTGELFF.

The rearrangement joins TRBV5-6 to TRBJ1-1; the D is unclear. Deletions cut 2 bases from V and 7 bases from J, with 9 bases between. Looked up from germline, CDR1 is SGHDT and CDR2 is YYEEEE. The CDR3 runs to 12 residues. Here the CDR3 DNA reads TGTGCCAGCAGCTTCAGGACTGATGAAGCTTTCTTT. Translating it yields CASSFRTDEAFF.